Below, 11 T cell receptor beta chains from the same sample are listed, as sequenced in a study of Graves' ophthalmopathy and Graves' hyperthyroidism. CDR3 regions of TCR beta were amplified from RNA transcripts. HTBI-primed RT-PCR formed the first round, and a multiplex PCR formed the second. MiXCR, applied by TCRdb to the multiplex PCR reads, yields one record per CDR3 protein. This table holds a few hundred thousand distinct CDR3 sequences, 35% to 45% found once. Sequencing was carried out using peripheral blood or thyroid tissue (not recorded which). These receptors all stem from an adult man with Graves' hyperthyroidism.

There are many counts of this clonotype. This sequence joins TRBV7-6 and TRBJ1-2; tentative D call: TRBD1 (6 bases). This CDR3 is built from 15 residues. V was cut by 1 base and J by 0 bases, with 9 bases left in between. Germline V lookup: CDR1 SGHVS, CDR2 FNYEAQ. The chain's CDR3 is CASSLDGTTNYGYTF. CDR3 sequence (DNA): TGTGCCAGCAGCTTAGATGGGACAACTAACTATGGCTACACCTTC.

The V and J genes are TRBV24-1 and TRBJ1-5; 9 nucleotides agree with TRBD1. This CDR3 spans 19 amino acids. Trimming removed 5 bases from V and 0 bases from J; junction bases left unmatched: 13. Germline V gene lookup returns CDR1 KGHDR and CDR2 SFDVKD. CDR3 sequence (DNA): TGTGCCACCAGTGCTAGCGGACAGGGGACCCCTTATAGCAATCAGCCCCAGCATTTT. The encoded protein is CATSASGQGTPYSNQPQHF.

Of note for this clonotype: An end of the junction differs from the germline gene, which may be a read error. The CDR3 loop reads CSTSGGGGASGSYTF. CDR3 bases: TGCAGTACTAGCGGGGGCGGAGGAGCAAGTGGTAGCTACACCTTC. V is TRBV20-1 and J is TRBJ1-2; perhaps TRBD1 as D (6 bases). This CDR3 spans 15 amino acids. From germline, CDR1 is DFQATT and CDR2 SNEGSKA (reference sequence).

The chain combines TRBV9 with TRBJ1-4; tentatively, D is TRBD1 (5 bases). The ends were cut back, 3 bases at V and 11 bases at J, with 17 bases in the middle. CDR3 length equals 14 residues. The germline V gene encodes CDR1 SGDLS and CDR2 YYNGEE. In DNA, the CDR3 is TGTGCCAGCAGCGCAGCTCCGGGGGTAGGGAAACTGTTTTTT. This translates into CASSAAPGVGKLFF.

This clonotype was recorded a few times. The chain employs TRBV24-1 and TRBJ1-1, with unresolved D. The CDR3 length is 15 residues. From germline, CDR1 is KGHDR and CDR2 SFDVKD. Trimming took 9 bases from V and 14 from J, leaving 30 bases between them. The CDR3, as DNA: TGTGCCACCTCGCTAGCGGGAGGGCCCTACAATGAGCAGTTCTTT. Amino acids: CATSLAGGPYNEQFF.

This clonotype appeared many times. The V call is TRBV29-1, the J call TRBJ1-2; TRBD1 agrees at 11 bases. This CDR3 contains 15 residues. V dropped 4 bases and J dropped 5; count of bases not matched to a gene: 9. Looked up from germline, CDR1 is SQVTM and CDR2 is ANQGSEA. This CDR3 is CSVGPGQGAEYGYTF. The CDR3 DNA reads TGCAGCGTTGGCCCCGGACAGGGGGCCGAGTATGGCTACACCTTC.

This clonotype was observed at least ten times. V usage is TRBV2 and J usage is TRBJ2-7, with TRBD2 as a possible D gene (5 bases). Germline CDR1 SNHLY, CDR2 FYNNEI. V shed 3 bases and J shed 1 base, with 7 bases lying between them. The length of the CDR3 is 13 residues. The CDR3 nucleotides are TGTGCCAGCAGTGACAGCGGATCCTACGAGCAGTACTTC. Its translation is CASSDSGSYEQYF.

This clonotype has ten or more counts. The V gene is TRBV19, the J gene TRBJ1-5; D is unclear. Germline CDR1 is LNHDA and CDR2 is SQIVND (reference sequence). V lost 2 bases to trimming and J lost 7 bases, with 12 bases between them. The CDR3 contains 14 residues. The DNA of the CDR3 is TGTGCCAGTAGTATAACGGGGAAAGGGCAGCCCCAGCATTTT. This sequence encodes CASSITGKGQPQHF.

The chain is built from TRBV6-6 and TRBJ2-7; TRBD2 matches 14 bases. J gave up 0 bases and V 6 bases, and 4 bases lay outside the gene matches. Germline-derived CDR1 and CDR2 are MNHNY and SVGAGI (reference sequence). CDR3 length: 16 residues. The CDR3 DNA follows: TGTGCCAGCAGGGGACTAGCGGGGGCCAGCTCCTACGAGCAGTACTTC. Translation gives CASRGLAGASSYEQYF.

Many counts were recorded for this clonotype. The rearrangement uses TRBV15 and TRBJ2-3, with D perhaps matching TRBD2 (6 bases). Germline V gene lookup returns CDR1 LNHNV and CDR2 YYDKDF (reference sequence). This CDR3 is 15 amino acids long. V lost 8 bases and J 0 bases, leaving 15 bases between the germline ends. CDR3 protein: CATLRAGRSTDTQYF. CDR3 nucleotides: TGTGCCACCCTACGGGCGGGGCGGAGCACAGATACGCAGTATTTT.

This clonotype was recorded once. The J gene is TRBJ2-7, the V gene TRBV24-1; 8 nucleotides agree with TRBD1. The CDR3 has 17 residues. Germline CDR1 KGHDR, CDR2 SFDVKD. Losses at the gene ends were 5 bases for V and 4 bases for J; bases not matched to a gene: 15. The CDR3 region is CATSVPYLRGLVYEQYF. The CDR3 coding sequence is TGTGCCACCAGTGTTCCCTACCTCAGGGGGCTTGTGTACGAGCAGTACTTC.